The entry below gives a single T cell receptor beta chain sequence along with its context. The antigen is unknown. Steroid-refractory graft-versus-host disease after allogeneic hematopoietic cell transplant qualified adults for prospective research-autopsy enrollment. The assay was immunoSEQ multiplex PCR, and TCRdb's table has in-frame clones only and misses some. The sample holds about 3,600 clones, about 74% seen once. Looked up from germline, CDR1 is GTSNPN and CDR2 is SVGIG (reference sequence). V was pared by 4 bases and J by 7 bases, with 11 bases between. The CDR3 totals 13 residues. These data come from a study of tissue T cells after allogeneic stem cell transplantation. Findings and caveats of the study: Few T cell clones were shared across patients, but motif clusters showed tissue-specific shared signatures.

The chain links TRBV30 to TRBJ1-6; a weak D match, TRBD1 (5 bases). The origin of this receptor is a male patient over 55 with steroid-refractory graft-versus-host disease after an allogeneic stem cell transplant. Some T cells here may be from the graft donor. This material consisted of left colon tissue, taken at autopsy. The CDR3 nucleotides are TGTGCCTGGAAGGGGTGGAAGAATTCACCCCTCCACTTT. Translating gives CAWKGWKNSPLHF.